Each of the 7 T cell receptor beta chains below was sequenced from the same sample in a study of blood T cells in healthy people across ages (dated by TCRdb to about 2015). The library was built by means of 5' RACE. Reads for this sample came from an Illumina HiSeq 2500. The second PCR ran for about 6 to 12 cycles and used a J-beta primer mix along with a sample-barcoded 5' primer. The public reads were quality trimmed at Q25 with fastp and then assembled into clones with MiXCR by TCRdb, keeping productive beta chains. Each record represents a unique CDR3 protein, reported with the most common genes and DNA among its rows. The sample table records 800,000 to 950,000 distinct CDR3 sequences; about 29% of these occur just once. The top ten hold 10% of the sample. Another study also made use of these data, one on T cells of mothers and their children.

Sequenced input: blood. Every receptor here comes from a woman in her 40s in good health.

This clonotype was counted once. A junction end diverges from the germline sequence, so it may reflect a read error. This sequence joins TRBV7-8 and TRBJ2-5; tentative D call: TRBD2 (7 bases). CDR3 length: 12 residues. Germline lookup yields CDR1 SGHVS and CDR2 FQNEAQ. Here the CDR3 reads CTSGTSKETQYF. The CDR3 nucleotides read TGTACCAGCGGGACATCCAAAGAGACCCAGTACTTC. The full variable domain, with the rest looked up from reference TRBV7-8 and TRBJ2-5, is GAGVSQSPRYKVAKRGQDVALRCDPISGHVSLFWYQQALGQGPEFLTYFQNEAQLDKSGLPSDRFFAERPEGSVSTLKIQRTQQEDSAVYLCTSGTSKETQYFGPGTRLLVL.

V is TRBV5-6 and J is TRBJ2-7, with D tentatively TRBD1 (6 bases). The ends were cut back, 1 base at V and 4 bases at J, with 15 bases in the middle. The CDR3 spans 15 residues. CDR1 is SGHDT and CDR2 is YYEEEE in the germline V gene. The CDR3 loop reads CASSLPSQGGYEQYF. The CDR3 DNA reads TGTGCCAGCAGCTTGCCGTCACAGGGTGGGTACGAGCAGTACTTC.

This clonotype was observed at least ten times. This rearrangement joins TRBV19 to TRBJ2-1; 9 bases map to TRBD2. Germline assignment: CDR1 LNHDA and CDR2 SQIVND (reference sequence). This CDR3 spans 15 amino acids. The V gene end was trimmed by 4 bases and the J gene end by 7 bases; junction bases not matched to a gene: 8. In DNA, the CDR3 is TGTGCCAGTAGTAGGGTAGCGGGGGCTTTTAATGAGCAGTTCTTC. Encoded protein: CASSRVAGAFNEQFF.

This clonotype was seen a few times. The genes are TRBV11-2 and TRBJ2-7; TRBD1 matches at 9 bases. V dropped 3 bases and J dropped 3; count of bases not matched to a gene: 6. From germline, CDR1 is SGHAT and CDR2 FQNNGV. CDR3 length: 15 amino acids. CDR3 residues: CASSLSTGGGYEQYF. The DNA for the CDR3 is TGTGCCAGCAGCTTGTCCACAGGGGGCGGCTACGAGCAGTACTTC.

This clonotype was recorded at least ten times. For the CDR3, the DNA is TGCGCCAGCAGCACGAACACAGGGGTGAGCCAAGAGACCCAGTACTTC. It encodes CASSTNTGVSQETQYF. V usage is TRBV5-1 and J usage is TRBJ2-5; 7 nucleotides agree with TRBD1. The CDR3 is made up of 16 amino acids. Losses at the gene ends were 4 bases for V and 1 base for J; bases not matched to a gene: 10. Germline lookup yields CDR1 SGHRS and CDR2 YFSETQ.

The rearrangement links TRBV27 to TRBJ1-2; tentative D call: TRBD1 (6 bases). The CDR3 extends over 14 amino acids. The germline V and J ends were trimmed by 3 bases and 8 bases, with 16 bases remaining between them. The V gene's germline CDR1 is MNHEY and CDR2 SMNVEV (reference sequence). CDR3 amino acids: CASSFRDTARGYTF. As DNA, the CDR3 is TGTGCCAGCAGTTTCCGGGACACGGCCCGGGGCTACACCTTC.

The rearrangement uses TRBV20-1 and TRBJ2-7; D remains ambiguous. The V and J ends lost 0 bases and 4 bases respectively, with 10 bases between them. The CDR3 contains 13 residues. The V gene's germline CDR1 is DFQATT and CDR2 SNEGSKA (reference sequence). CDR3 coding DNA: TGCAGTGCTAGAGACCCTAACAGATACGAGCAGTACTTC. Protein: CSARDPNRYEQYF.